The 20 T cell receptor beta chains below all came from one sample that was sequenced in a study of T-cell memory formation after mild COVID-19. TCRdb reanalysed the 5' RACE reads using MiXCR and keeps one entry per CDR3 protein. The table has roughly 510,000 distinct CDR3 sequences, roughly a sixth seen once. The sample taken for sequencing was PBMCs or a T cell subset sorted from them (not recorded which). Every receptor here comes from an adult woman who had mild COVID-19 (a few samples of this study predate the infection). Cell type and time point are not known.

This clonotype was counted a few times. The chain recombines TRBV5-1 with TRBJ1-1; D is unresolved. V was trimmed by 4 bases and J by 3 bases, leaving 13 bases between them. The CDR3 totals 14 residues. Germline lookup yields CDR1 SGHRS and CDR2 YFSETQ. The CDR3 DNA reads TGCGCCAGCAGCGGAATCGTTTCGGACACTGAAGCTTTCTTT. Amino acids: CASSGIVSDTEAFF.

This clonotype was seen a few times. The chain is built from TRBV4-1 and TRBJ2-2; D might be TRBD2 (5 bases). CDR3 length: 14 amino acids. CDR1 and CDR2 from the germline V gene are MGHRA and YSYEKL. V was pared by 6 bases and J by 5 bases, with 13 bases between. The CDR3 is CASSRYTGTGELFF. The DNA of the CDR3 is TGCGCCAGCAGTCGTTATACGGGGACCGGGGAGCTGTTTTTT.

This clonotype was seen only a few times. The V gene is TRBV18, the J gene TRBJ2-5; D gene uncertain. Per germline, CDR1 KGHSH and CDR2 LQKENI. This CDR3 comprises 15 residues. Between the trimmed V and J ends, which lost 0 bases and 1 base, there was a span of 9 bases. The CDR3 loop reads CASSPPDPSQETQYF. In nucleotides, the CDR3 is TGTGCCAGCTCACCACCGGACCCCAGCCAAGAGACCCAGTACTTC.

This sequence joins TRBV20-1 and TRBJ2-3, with D uncertain. V was clipped by 7 bases and J by 3 bases, with 20 bases between them. The CDR3 spans 15 residues. Germline CDR1 is DFQATT and CDR2 is SNEGSKA (reference sequence). CDR3 region: CSVRDLLVGTDTQYF. The CDR3 DNA reads TGCAGTGTTCGAGACCTCCTCGTAGGTACAGATACGCAGTATTTT.

There are a few counts of this clonotype. V usage is TRBV6-5 and J usage is TRBJ2-2; D may be TRBD2 (6 bases). CDR1 is MNHEY, CDR2 SVGAGI, per germline. The CDR3 runs to 12 residues. V shed 5 bases and J shed 7 bases, with 8 bases lying between them. CDR3 sequence: CASSGLRGELFF. For the CDR3, the DNA is TGTGCCAGCAGTGGACTACGCGGGGAGCTGTTTTTT.

V gene TRBV11-1 combines with J gene TRBJ2-5, with D unresolved. V dropped 1 base and J dropped 3 bases, with 6 bases sitting between them. Looked up from germline, CDR1 is SGHAT and CDR2 is FQDESV (reference sequence). The CDR3 is 13 amino acids. CDR3 loop: CASSLGPKETQYF. DNA for the CDR3: TGTGCCAGCAGCTTAGGACCGAAAGAGACCCAGTACTTC.

This clonotype was picked up many times. The rearrangement uses TRBV5-1 and TRBJ2-3; 8 positions match TRBD2. The V segment lost 1 base and the J segment 2 bases; nucleotides outside the gene matches: 3. There are 15 residues in the CDR3. The V gene's germline CDR1 is SGHRS and CDR2 YFSETQ. CDR3 nucleotides: TGCGCCAGCAGCTTGACGGGACTAGTCACAGATACGCAGTATTTT. Protein: CASSLTGLVTDTQYF.

This clonotype was seen more than once but under ten times. The V and J genes are TRBV9 and TRBJ1-6; TRBD1 might be the D (5 bases). CDR1 and CDR2 from the germline V gene are SGDLS and YYNGEE. V lost 3 bases and J lost 2, with 12 bases in between. This CDR3 is built from 16 residues. This CDR3 reads CASSGGVDPYNSPLHF. CDR3 in DNA: TGTGCCAGCAGCGGGGGGGTGGATCCCTATAATTCACCCCTCCACTTT. The full variable domain, in which reference TRBV9 and TRBJ1-6 provide the parts outside the CDR3, is DSGVTQTPKHLITATGQRVTLRCSPRSGDLSVYWYQQSLDQGLQFLIQYYNGEERAKGNILERFSAQQFPDLHSELNLSSLELGDSALYFCASSGGVDPYNSPLHFGNGTRLTVT.

The table lists this clonotype with a few counts. The chain carries TRBV7-9 and TRBJ2-1, with D possibly TRBD2 on 6 matching bases. Trimming cost V 2 bases and J 4 bases, with 9 bases left between them. The CDR3 spans 14 residues. CDR1 SEHNR and CDR2 FQNEAQ come from the germline V gene (reference sequence). In DNA, the CDR3 is TGTGCCAGCAGCTTATGGGCGGGGTACAATGAGCAGTTCTTC. The encoded protein is CASSLWAGYNEQFF.

The V gene is TRBV6-5, the J gene TRBJ2-1; TRBD2 is a possible D gene (6 bases). CDR1 MNHEY and CDR2 SVGAGI come from the germline V gene. Trimming removed 3 bases from V and 3 bases from J, with 12 bases in between. This CDR3 contains 15 residues. The CDR3 region has the DNA TGTGCCAGCAGTTATGGGGGGAGTGGCTACAATGAGCAGTTCTTC. Its protein is CASSYGGSGYNEQFF.

The rearrangement uses TRBV5-5 and TRBJ2-3; 10 nucleotides match TRBD2. CDR1 and CDR2 from the germline V gene are SGHKS and YYEKEE (reference sequence). V trimming: 3 bases; J trimming: 4 bases; junction bases outside the gene matches: 5. This CDR3 comprises 15 residues. The CDR3 nucleotides read TGTGCCAGCAGCTGGAGCGGGGGGGCCGCAGATACGCAGTATTTT. It yields the protein CASSWSGGAADTQYF.

CDR3 sequence: CSARGTGSTDTQYF. The DNA of the CDR3 is TGCAGTGCTAGAGGGACAGGGTCCACAGATACGCAGTATTTT. The chain is built from TRBV20-1 and TRBJ2-3, with 8 bases lining up with TRBD1. Trimming at V came to 1 base and at J to 2 bases, leaving 2 bases not matched to a gene. The CDR3 is 14 amino acids. Germline CDR1 reads DFQATT; CDR2 reads SNEGSKA (reference sequence).

This clonotype was found many times. The chain combines TRBV28 with TRBJ2-7; unclear D gene. Germline V gene sequence: CDR1 MDHEN, CDR2 SYDVKM. Trimming shortened V by 2 bases and J by 0 bases, and 11 bases separated the two germline ends. The CDR3 is 15 amino acids. CDR3 amino acids: CASSLPSRSSYEQYF. For the CDR3, the DNA is TGTGCCAGCAGTTTACCCTCGAGGAGCTCCTACGAGCAGTACTTC.

This clonotype was detected only a few times. In DNA, the CDR3 is TGTGCCAGCAGTGAAGGTTTTAGCGAGCTCTACGAGCAGTACTTC. Translation: CASSEGFSELYEQYF. This chain links TRBV2 with TRBJ2-7; TRBD2 is a possible D gene (5 bases). The V gene's germline CDR1 is SNHLY and CDR2 FYNNEI. V shed 1 base and J shed 3 bases, with 13 bases lying between them. The CDR3 has 15 residues.

This clonotype was seen ten or more times. The chain couples TRBV12-3 or TRBV12-4 to TRBJ2-7; 7 nucleotides match TRBD2. This CDR3 has 13 residues. V lost 5 bases, J lost 4 bases, and 5 bases stayed unmatched. The CDR3 spells CASSATGGYEQYF. The CDR3 DNA reads as TGTGCCAGCAGTGCGACGGGGGGATACGAGCAGTACTTC.

The sample holds a few counts of this clonotype. The V and J genes are TRBV7-8 and TRBJ2-3; no clear D gene. V was pared by 5 bases and J by 6 bases, with 9 bases between. The germline V gene encodes CDR1 SGHVS and CDR2 FQNEAQ. The CDR3 contains 12 residues. CDR3 residues: CASSVLRDTQYF. The CDR3 region has the DNA TGTGCCAGCAGCGTGTTACGGGATACGCAGTATTTT.

CDR3 nucleotides: TGTGCCAGCTCCCGGGGGGGGGTGGGTGACAATGAGCAGTTCTTC. Its protein is CASSRGGVGDNEQFF. V gene TRBV6-5 combines with J gene TRBJ2-1; 8 nucleotides line up with TRBD2. CDR3 length: 15 amino acids. The V and J ends lost 8 bases and 5 bases, in that order; junction bases with no gene match: 11. Germline CDR1 is MNHEY and CDR2 is SVGAGI.

V usage is TRBV19 and J usage is TRBJ2-6; D is unresolved. The CDR3 is 15 amino acids. Germline V gene sequence: CDR1 LNHDA, CDR2 SQIVND (reference sequence). Trimming shortened V by 4 bases and J by 0 bases, and 7 bases separated the two germline ends. The CDR3 bases are TGTGCCAGTAGTAATCCCGCCTCTGGGGCCAACGTCCTGACTTTC. Translating gives CASSNPASGANVLTF.

The rearrangement uses TRBV20-1 and TRBJ2-1; TRBD2 aligns across 7 bases. This CDR3 has 14 amino acids. The V and J ends lost 2 bases and 2 bases, in that order; junction bases with no gene match: 3. Germline V gives CDR1 DFQATT, CDR2 SNEGSKA (reference sequence). CDR3 protein: CSARRGVPYNEQFF. In DNA, the CDR3 is TGCAGTGCTAGACGGGGGGTACCCTACAATGAGCAGTTCTTC.

The J gene is TRBJ2-1, the V gene TRBV7-2, with D maybe TRBD2 (6 bases). The CDR3 runs 14 residues. The germline CDR1 and CDR2 sequences are SGHTA and FQGNSA. V was trimmed by 6 bases and J by 3 bases, leaving 12 bases between them. The CDR3 DNA is TGTGCCAGCAGTTTCGGAGCGGGCTACAATGAGCAGTTCTTC. Protein sequence: CASSFGAGYNEQFF.